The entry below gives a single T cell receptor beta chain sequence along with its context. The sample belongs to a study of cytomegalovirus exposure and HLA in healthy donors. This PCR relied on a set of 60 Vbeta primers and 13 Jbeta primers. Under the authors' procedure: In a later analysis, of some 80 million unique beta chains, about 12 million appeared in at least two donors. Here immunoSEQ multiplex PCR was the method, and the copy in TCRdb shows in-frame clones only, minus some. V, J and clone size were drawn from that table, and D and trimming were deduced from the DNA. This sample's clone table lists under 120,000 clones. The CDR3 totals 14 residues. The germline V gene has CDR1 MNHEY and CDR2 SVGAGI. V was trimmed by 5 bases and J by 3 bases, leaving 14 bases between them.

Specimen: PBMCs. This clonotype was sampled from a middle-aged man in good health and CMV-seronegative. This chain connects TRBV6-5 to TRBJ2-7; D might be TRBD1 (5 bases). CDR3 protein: CASSPTEPLYEQYF. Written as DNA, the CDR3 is TGTGCCAGCAGTCCGACAGAACCCCTCTACGAGCAGTACTTC.